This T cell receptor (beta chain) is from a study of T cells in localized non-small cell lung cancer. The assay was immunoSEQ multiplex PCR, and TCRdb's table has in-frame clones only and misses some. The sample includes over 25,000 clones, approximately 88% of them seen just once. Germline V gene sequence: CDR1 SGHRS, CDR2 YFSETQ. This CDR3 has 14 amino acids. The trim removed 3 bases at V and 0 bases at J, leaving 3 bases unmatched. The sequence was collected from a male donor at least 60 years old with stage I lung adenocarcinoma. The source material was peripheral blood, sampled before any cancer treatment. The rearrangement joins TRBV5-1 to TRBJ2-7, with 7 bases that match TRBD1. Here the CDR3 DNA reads TGCGCCAGCAGCTCGGGACAGCCCTCCTACGAGCAGTACTTC. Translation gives CASSSGQPSYEQYF.